This T cell receptor (beta chain) derives from a study of cytomegalovirus exposure and HLA in healthy donors. Study-level findings and limits: The study recorded over 150 TCR beta chains that were cytomegalovirus-associated.

A multiplex PCR was run with 60 Vbeta primers and 13 Jbeta primers. TCRdb's copy holds only in-frame clones and misses some; the assay was immunoSEQ multiplex PCR. The sample holds 130,000 or so clones, 81% seen once. Points on this clone: Antigen specificity is unknown.

The CDR3 covers 14 residues. Trimming stripped 3 bases from V and 9 bases from J, with 17 bases between. Germline CDR1 and CDR2: LNHDA and SQIVND (reference sequence). The V call is TRBV19, the J call TRBJ1-2; weak D call: TRBD1 (6 bases). The specimen was PBMCs. This TCR was sampled from a man aged 40-49 years in good health and CMV-seronegative. CDR3 loop: CASSMRTVTSSYTF. The CDR3 nucleotides read TGTGCCAGTAGTATGAGGACAGTTACGAGCAGCTACACCTTC.